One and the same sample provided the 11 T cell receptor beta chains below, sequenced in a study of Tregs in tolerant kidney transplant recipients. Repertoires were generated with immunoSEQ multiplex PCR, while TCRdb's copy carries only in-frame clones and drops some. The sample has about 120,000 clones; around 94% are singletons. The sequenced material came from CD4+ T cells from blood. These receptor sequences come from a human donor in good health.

This CDR3 reads CASSLGGLEQYF. As DNA, the CDR3 is TGTGCCAGCAGCTTAGGGGGTCTCGAGCAGTACTTC. This rearrangement joins TRBV7-9 to TRBJ2-7, with unresolved D. This CDR3 region has 12 residues. The germline V gene encodes CDR1 SEHNR and CDR2 FQNEAQ (reference sequence). The V gene lost 1 base and the J gene lost 6 bases, with 7 bases spanning the gap.

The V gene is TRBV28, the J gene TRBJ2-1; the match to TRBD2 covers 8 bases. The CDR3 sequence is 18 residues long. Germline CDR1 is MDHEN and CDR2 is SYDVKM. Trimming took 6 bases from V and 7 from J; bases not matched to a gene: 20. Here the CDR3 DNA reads TGTGCCAGCAGCACAGTTGGGGGAGGGACTAGTAGCCTAAATGAGCAGTTCTTC. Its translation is CASSTVGGGTSSLNEQFF.

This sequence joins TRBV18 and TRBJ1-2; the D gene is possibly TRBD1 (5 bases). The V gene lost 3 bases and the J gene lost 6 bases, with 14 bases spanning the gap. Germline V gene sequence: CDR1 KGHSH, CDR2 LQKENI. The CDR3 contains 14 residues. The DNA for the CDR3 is TGTGCCAGCTCACCGTCAAGGGGAGCGGATGGCTACACCTTC. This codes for CASSPSRGADGYTF.

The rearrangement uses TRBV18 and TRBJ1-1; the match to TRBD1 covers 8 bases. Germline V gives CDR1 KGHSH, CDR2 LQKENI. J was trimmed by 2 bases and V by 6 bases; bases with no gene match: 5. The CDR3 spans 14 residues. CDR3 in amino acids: CASSEGTGNTEAFF. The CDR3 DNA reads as TGTGCCAGCTCGGAAGGGACAGGAAACACTGAAGCTTTCTTT. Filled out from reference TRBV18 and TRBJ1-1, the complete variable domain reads NAGVMQNPRHLVRRRGQEARLRCSPMKGHSHVYWYRQLPEEGLKFMVYLQKENIIDESGMPKERFSAEFPKEGPSILRIQQVVRGDSAAYFCASSEGTGNTEAFFGQGTRLTVV.

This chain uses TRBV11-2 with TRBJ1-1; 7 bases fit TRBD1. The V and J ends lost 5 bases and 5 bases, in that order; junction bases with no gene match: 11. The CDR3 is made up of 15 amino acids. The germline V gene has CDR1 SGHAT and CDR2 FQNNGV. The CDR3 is CASSLTSGGRTEAFF. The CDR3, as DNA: TGTGCCAGCAGCCTTACTTCAGGGGGTAGGACTGAAGCTTTCTTT.

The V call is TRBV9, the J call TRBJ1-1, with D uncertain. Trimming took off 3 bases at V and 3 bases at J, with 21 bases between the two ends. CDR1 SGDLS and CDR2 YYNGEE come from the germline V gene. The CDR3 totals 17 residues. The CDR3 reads CASSGLAQDAGYTEAFF. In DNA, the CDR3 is TGTGCCAGCAGCGGCCTCGCACAAGACGCGGGGTACACTGAAGCTTTCTTT.

CDR3 nucleotide sequence: TGCGCCAGCAGCTTGGCCCCGGTTCGACAGAGCTCTGGAAACACCATATATTTT. It specifies CASSLAPVRQSSGNTIYF. The chain combines TRBV5-1 with TRBJ1-3; maybe TRBD1 (5 bases). V was cut by 0 bases and J by 0 bases, with 16 bases left in between. Germline CDR1 is SGHRS and CDR2 is YFSETQ. This CDR3 comprises 18 residues.

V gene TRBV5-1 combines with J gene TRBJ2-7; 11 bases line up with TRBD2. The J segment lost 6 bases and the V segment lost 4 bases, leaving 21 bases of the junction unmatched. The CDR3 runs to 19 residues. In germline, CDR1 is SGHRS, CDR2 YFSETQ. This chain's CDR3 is CASSLTPLLLAGDGFEQYF. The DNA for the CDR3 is TGCGCCAGCAGCCTAACGCCCCTACTACTAGCGGGAGATGGTTTCGAGCAGTACTTC. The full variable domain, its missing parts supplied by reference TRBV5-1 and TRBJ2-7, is KAGVTQTPRYLIKTRGQQVTLSCSPISGHRSVSWYQQTPGQGLQFLFEYFSETQRNKGNFPGRFSGRQFSNSRSEMNVSTLELGDSALYLCASSLTPLLLAGDGFEQYFGPGTRLTVT.

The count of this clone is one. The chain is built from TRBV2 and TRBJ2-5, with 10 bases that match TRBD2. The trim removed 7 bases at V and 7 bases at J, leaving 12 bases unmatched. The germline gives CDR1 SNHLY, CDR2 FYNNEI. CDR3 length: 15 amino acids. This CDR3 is CASIGTSVPGGTQYF. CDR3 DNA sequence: TGTGCCAGCATTGGGACTAGCGTGCCGGGTGGGACCCAGTACTTC. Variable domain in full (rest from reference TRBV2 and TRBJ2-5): EPEVTQTPSHQVTQMGQEVILRCVPISNHLYFYWYRQILGQKVEFLVSFYNNEISEKSEIFDDQFSVERPDGSNFTLKIRSTKLEDSAMYFCASIGTSVPGGTQYFGPGTRLLVL.

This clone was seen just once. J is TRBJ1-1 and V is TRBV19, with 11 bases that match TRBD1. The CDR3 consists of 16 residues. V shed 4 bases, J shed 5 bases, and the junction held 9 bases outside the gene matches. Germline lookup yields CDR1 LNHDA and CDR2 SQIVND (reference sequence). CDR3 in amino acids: CASSKDRGRSKTEAFF. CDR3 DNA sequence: TGTGCCAGTAGTAAGGACAGGGGGCGAAGTAAGACTGAAGCTTTCTTT.

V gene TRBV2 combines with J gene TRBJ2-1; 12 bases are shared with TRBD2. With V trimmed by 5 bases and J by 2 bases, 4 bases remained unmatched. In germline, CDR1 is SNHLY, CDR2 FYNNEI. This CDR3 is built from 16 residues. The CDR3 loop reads CASSPLAGGPYNEQFF. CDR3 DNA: TGTGCCAGCAGTCCACTAGCGGGGGGCCCCTACAATGAGCAGTTCTTC.